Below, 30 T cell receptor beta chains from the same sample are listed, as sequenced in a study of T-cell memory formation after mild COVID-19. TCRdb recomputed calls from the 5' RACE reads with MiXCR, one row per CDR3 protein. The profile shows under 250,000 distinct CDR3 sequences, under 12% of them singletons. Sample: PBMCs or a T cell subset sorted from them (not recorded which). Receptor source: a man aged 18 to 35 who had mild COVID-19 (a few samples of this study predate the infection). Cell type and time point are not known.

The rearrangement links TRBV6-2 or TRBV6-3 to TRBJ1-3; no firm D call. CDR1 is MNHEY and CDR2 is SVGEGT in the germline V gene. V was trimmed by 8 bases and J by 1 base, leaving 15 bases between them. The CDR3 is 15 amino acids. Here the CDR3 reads CASSDLSRSGNTIYF. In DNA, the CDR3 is TGTGCCAGCTCCGATTTGTCGAGGTCTGGAAACACCATATATTTT.

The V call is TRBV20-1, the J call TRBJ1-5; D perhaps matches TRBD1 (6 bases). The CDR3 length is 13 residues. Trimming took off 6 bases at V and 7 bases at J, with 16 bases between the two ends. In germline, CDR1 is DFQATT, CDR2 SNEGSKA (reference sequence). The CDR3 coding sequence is TGCAGTGCCGCTGGGGGGGCGGAACAGCCCCAGCATTTT. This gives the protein CSAAGGAEQPQHF.

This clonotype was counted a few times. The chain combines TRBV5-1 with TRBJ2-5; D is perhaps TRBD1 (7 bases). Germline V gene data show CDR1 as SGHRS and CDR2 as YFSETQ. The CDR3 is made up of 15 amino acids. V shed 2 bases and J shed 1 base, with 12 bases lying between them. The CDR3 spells CASSFTGDFQETQYF. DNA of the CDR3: TGCGCCAGCAGCTTCACAGGGGACTTCCAAGAGACCCAGTACTTC.

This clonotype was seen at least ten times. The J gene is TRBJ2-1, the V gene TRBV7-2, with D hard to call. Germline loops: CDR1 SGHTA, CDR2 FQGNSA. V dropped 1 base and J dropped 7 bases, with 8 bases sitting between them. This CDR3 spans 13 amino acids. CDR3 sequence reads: CASSLGRRNEQFF. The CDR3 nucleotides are TGTGCCAGCAGCTTAGGACGACGTAATGAGCAGTTCTTC. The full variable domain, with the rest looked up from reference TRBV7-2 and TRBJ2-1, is GAGVSQSPSNKVTEKGKDVELRCDPISGHTALYWYRQSLGQGLEFLIYFQGNSAPDKSGLPSDRFSAERTGGSVSTLTIQRTQQEDSAVYLCASSLGRRNEQFFGPGTRLTVL.

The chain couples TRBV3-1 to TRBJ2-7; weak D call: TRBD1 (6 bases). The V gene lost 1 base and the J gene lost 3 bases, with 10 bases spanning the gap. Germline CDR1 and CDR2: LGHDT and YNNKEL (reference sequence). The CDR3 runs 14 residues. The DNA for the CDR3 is TGTGCCAGCAGCCAAGCAGGGGTGATCTACGAGCAGTACTTC. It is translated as CASSQAGVIYEQYF.

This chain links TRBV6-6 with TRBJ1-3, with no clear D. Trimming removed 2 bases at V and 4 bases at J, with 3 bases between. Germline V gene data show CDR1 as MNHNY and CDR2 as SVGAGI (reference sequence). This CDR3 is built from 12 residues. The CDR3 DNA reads TGTGCCAGCAGTTACCAAGGAAACACCATATATTTT. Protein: CASSYQGNTIYF.

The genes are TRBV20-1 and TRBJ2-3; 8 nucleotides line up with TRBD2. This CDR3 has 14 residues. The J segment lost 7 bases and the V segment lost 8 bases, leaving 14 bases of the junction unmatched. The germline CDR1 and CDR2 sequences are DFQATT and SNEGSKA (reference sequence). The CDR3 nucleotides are TGCAGTCCGAAGCCCGCGGGGGGCACGAATACGCAGTATTTT. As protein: CSPKPAGGTNTQYF.

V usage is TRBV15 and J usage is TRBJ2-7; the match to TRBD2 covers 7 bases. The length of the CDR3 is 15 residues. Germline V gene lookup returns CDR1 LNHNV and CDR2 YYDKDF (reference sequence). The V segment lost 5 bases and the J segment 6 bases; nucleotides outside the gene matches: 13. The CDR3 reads CATSSPGGAGTEQYF. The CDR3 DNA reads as TGTGCCACCAGCTCCCCGGGGGGAGCGGGGACCGAGCAGTACTTC.

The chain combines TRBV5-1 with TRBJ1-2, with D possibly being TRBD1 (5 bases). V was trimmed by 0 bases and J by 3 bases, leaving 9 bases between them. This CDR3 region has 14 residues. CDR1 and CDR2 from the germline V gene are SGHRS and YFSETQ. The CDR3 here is CASSLDRRDYGYTF. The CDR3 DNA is TGCGCCAGCAGCTTGGACAGGCGAGACTATGGCTACACCTTC.

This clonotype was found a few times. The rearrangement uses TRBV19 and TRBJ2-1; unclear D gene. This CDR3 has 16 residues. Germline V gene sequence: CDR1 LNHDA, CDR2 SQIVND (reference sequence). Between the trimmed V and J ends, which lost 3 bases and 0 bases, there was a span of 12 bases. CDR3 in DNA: TGTGCCAGTAGTATTCTGGGGAAAGGCTCCTACAATGAGCAGTTCTTC. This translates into CASSILGKGSYNEQFF.

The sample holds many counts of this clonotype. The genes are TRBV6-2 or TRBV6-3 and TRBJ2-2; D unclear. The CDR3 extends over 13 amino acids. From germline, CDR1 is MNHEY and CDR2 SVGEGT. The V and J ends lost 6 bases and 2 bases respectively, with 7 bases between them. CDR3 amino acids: CASRAQNTGELFF. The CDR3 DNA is TGTGCCAGCAGAGCCCAAAACACCGGGGAGCTGTTTTTT.

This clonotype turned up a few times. The CDR3 coding sequence is TGTGCCACCAGCAGAGAGCGTGAGCCACCCCTCCACTTT. Translated: CATSREREPPLHF. The chain joins TRBV15 to TRBJ1-6, with unresolved D. Germline CDR1 LNHNV, CDR2 YYDKDF (reference sequence). This CDR3 has 13 amino acids. V was clipped by 0 bases and J by 11 bases, with 8 bases between them.

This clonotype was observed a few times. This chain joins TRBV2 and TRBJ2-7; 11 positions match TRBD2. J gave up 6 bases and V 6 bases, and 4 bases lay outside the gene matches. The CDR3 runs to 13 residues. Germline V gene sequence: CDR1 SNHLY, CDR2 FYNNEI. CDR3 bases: TGTGCCAGCAGACTAGCGGGGGAGGGCGAGCAGTACTTC. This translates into CASRLAGEGEQYF.

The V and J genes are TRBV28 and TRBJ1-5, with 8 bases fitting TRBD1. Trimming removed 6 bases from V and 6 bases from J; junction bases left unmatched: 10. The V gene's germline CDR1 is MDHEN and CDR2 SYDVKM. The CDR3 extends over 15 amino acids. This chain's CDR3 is CASSLGGQDPQPQHF. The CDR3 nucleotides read TGTGCCAGCAGCCTGGGGGGACAGGATCCTCAGCCCCAGCATTTT.

The CDR3 here is CSARATGGWGETQYF. The CDR3 coding sequence is TGCAGTGCTAGGGCTACAGGGGGCTGGGGGGAGACCCAGTACTTC. The chain joins TRBV20-1 to TRBJ2-5; 9 bases fit TRBD1. Looked up from germline, CDR1 is DFQATT and CDR2 is SNEGSKA (reference sequence). The CDR3 loop spans 15 amino acids. Trimming removed 3 bases from V and 5 bases from J; junction bases left unmatched: 10.

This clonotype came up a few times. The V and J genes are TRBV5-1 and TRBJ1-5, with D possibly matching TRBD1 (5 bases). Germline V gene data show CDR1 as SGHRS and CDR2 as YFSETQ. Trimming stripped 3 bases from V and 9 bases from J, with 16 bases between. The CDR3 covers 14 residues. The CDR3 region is CASSWDSENSPQHF. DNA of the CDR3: TGCGCCAGCAGCTGGGACTCGGAGAATTCGCCCCAGCATTTT. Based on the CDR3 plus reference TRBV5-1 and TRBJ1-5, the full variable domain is KAGVTQTPRYLIKTRGQQVTLSCSPISGHRSVSWYQQTPGQGLQFLFEYFSETQRNKGNFPGRFSGRQFSNSRSEMNVSTLELGDSALYLCASSWDSENSPQHFGDGTRLSIL.

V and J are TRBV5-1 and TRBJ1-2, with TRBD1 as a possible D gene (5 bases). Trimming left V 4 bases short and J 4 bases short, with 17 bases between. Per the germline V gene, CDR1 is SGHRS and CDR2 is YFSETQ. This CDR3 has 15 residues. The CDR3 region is CASSPTYGQGYGYTF. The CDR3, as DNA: TGCGCCAGCAGCCCCACCTATGGGCAGGGCTATGGCTACACCTTC.

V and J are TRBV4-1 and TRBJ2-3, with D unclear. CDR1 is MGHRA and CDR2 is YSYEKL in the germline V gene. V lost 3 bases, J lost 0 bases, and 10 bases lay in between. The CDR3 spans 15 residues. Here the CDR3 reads CASSHSSPSTDTQYF. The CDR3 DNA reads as TGCGCCAGCAGCCACAGCTCTCCTAGCACAGATACGCAGTATTTT.

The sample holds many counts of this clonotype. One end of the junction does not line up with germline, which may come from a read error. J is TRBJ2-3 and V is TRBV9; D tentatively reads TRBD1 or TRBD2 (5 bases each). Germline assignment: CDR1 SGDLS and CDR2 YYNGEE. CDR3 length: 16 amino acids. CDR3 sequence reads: CASSVGRGGGTDTQYF. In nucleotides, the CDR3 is TGTGCCAGCAGTGTAGGTCGGGGCGGTGGGACAGATACGCAGTATTTT.

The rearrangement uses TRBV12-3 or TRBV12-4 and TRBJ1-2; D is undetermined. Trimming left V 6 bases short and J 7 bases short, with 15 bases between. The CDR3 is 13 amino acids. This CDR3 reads CASRSPLTAGYTF. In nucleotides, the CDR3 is TGTGCCAGCAGATCCCCACTGACGGCTGGCTACACCTTC.

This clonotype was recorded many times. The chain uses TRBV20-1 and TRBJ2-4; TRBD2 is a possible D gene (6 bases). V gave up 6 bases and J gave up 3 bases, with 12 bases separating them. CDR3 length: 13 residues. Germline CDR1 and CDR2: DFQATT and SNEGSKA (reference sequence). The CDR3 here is CSARGLRKNIQYF. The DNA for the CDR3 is TGCAGTGCAAGGGGACTTCGCAAAAACATTCAGTACTTC.

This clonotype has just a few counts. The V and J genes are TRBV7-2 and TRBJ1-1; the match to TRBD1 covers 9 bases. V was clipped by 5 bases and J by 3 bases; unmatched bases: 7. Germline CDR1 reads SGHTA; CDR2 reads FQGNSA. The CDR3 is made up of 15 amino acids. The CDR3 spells CASSTKGTGHTEAFF. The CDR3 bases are TGTGCCAGCAGCACGAAAGGGACAGGGCACACTGAAGCTTTCTTT.

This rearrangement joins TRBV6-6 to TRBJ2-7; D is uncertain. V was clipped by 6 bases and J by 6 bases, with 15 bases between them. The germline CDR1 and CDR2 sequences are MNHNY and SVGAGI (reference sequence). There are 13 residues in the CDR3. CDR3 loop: CASSWAERSEQYV. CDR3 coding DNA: TGTGCCAGCAGCTGGGCGGAGCGCAGCGAGCAGTACGTC.

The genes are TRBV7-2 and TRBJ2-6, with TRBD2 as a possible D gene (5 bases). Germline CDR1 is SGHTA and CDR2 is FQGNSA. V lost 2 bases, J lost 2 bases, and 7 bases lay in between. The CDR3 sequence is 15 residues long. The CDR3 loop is CASSLIGTGANVLTF. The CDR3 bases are TGTGCCAGCAGCTTAATCGGGACTGGGGCCAACGTCCTGACTTTC.

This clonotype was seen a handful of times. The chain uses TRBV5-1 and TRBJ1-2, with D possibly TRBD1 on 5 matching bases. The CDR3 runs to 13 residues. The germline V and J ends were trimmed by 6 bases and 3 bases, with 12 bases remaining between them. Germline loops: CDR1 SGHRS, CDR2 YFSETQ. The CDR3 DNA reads TGCGCCAGCACCTGGGGGTATGACTATGGCTACACCTTC. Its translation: CASTWGYDYGYTF. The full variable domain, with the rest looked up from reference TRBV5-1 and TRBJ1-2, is KAGVTQTPRYLIKTRGQQVTLSCSPISGHRSVSWYQQTPGQGLQFLFEYFSETQRNKGNFPGRFSGRQFSNSRSEMNVSTLELGDSALYLCASTWGYDYGYTFGSGTRLTVV.

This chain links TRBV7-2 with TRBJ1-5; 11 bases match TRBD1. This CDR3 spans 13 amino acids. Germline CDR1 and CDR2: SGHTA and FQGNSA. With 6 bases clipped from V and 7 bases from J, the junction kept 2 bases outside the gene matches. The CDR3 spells CASSRDRGQPQHF. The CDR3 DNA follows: TGTGCCAGCAGTCGGGACAGGGGGCAGCCCCAGCATTTT.

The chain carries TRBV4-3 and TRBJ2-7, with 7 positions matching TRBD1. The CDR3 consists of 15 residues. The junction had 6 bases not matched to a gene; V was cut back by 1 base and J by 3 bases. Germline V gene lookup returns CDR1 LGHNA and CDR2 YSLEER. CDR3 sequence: CASSQGTGVHYEQYV. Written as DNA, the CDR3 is TGCGCCAGCAGCCAAGGGACAGGAGTACACTACGAGCAGTACGTC.

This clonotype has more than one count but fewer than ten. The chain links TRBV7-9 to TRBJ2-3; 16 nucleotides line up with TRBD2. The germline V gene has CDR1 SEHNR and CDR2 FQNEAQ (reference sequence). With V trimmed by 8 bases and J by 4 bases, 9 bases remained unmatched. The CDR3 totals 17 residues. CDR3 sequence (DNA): TGTGCCAGCGTCACCGGGACTAGCGGGGGGGCCGCAGATACGCAGTATTTT. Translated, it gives CASVTGTSGGAADTQYF.

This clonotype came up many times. This CDR3 reads CASSLARLNTEAFF. DNA of the CDR3: TGCGCCAGCAGCTTGGCAAGACTCAACACTGAAGCTTTCTTT. The chain is built from TRBV5-1 and TRBJ1-1; no reliable D call. The length of the CDR3 is 14 residues. The germline V gene encodes CDR1 SGHRS and CDR2 YFSETQ. V was shortened by 0 bases and J by 2 bases, with 8 bases between the two germline ends.

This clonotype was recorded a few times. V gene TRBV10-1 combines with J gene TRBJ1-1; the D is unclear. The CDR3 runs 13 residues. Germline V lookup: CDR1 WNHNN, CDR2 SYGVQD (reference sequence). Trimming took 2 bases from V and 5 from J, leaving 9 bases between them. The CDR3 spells CASSENFLTEAFF. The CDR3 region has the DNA TGCGCCAGCAGTGAGAATTTTCTTACTGAAGCTTTCTTT.